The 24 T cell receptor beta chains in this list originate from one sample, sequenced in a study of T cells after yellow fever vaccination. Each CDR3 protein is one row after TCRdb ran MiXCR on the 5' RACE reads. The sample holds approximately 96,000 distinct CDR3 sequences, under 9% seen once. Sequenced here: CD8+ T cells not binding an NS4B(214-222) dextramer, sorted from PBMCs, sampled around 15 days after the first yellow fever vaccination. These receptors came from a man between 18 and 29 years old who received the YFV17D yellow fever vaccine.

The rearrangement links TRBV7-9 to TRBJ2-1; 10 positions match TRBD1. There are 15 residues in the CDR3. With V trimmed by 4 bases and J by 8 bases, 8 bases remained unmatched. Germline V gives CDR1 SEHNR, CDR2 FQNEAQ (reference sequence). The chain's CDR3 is CASSSPGQGIDEQFF. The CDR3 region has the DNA TGTGCCAGCAGCTCCCCGGGACAGGGGATCGATGAGCAGTTCTTC.

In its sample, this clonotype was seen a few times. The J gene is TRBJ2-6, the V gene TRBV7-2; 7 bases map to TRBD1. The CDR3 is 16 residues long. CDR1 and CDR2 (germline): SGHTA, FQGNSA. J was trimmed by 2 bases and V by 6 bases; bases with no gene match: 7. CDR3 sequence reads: CASRFGTVPGANVLTF. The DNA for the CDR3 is TGTGCCAGCAGATTTGGGACAGTTCCTGGGGCCAACGTCCTGACTTTC.

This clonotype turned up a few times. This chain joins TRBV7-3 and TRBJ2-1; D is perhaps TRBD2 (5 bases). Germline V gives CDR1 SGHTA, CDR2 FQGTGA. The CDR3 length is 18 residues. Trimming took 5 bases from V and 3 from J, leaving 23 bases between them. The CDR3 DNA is TGTGCCAGCAGCCGGATCCCGACGGGGTTAGGGAGCTACAATGAGCAGTTCTTC. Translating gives CASSRIPTGLGSYNEQFF.

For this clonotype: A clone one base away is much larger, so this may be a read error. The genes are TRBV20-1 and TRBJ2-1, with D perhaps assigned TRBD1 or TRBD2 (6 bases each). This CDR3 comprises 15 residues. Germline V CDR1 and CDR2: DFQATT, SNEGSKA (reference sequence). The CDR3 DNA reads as TGCAGTGCTAGAGATCGGGGGCGGTGGTACAATGCGCAGTTCTTC. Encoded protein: CSARDRGRWYNAQFF.

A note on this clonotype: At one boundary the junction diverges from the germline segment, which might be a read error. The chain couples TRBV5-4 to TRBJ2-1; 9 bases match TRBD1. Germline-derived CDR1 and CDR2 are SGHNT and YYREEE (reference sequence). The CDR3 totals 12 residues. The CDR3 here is CASSHSAGTGTF. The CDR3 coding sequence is TGTGCCAGCAGCCATTCGGCCGGGACAGGGACCTTC.

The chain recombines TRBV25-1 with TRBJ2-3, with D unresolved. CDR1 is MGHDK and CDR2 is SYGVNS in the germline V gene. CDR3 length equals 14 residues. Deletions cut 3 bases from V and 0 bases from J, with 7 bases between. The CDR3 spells CASSDTASTDTQYF. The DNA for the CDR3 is TGTGCCAGCAGTGACACAGCTAGCACAGATACGCAGTATTTT.

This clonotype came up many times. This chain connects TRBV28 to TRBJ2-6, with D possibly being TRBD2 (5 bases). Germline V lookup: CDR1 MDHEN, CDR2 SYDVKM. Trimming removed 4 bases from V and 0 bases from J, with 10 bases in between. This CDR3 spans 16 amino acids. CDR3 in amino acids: CASSSGLNSGANVLTF. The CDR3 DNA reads TGTGCCAGCAGTTCAGGACTGAACTCTGGGGCCAACGTCCTGACTTTC. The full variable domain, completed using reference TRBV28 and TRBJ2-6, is DVKVTQSSRYLVKRTGEKVFLECVQDMDHENMFWYRQDPGLGLRLIYFSYDVKMKEKGDIPEGYSVSREKKERFSLILESASTNQTSMYLCASSSGLNSGANVLTFGAGSRLTVL.

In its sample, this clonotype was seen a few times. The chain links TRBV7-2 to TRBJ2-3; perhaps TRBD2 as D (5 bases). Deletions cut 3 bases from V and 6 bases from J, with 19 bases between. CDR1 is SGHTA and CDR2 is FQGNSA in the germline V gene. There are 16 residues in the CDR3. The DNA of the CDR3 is TGTGCCAGCAGCTTGAGTAGGCCGCCCGGCGGGGATACGCAGTATTTT. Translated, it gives CASSLSRPPGGDTQYF.

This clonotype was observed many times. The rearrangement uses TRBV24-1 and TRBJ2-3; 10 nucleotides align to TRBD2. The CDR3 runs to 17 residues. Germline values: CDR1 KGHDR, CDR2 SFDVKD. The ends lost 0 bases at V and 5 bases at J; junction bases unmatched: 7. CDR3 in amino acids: CATSDLRLAGAEDTQYF. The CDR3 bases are TGTGCCACCAGTGATTTGAGGCTAGCGGGGGCAGAAGATACGCAGTATTTT.

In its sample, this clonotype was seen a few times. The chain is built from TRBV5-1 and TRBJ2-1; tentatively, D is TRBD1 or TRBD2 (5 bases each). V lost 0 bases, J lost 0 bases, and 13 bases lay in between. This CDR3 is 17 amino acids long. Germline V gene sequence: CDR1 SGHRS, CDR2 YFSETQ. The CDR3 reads CASSLGDGESSYNEQFF. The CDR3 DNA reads TGCGCCAGCAGCTTGGGGGACGGGGAGAGCTCCTACAATGAGCAGTTCTTC.

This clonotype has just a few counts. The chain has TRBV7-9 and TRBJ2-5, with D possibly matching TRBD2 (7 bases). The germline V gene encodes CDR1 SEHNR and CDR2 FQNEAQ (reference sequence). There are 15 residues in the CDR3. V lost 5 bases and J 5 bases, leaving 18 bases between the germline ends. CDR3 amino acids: CASSDLSGGMETQYF. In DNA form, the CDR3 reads TGTGCCAGCAGCGACCTCTCGGGGGGCATGGAGACCCAGTACTTC. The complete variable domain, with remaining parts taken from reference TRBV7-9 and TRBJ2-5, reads DTGVSQNPRHKITKRGQNVTFRCDPISEHNRLYWYRQTLGQGPEFLTYFQNEAQLEKSRLLSDRFSAERPKGSFSTLEIQRTEQGDSAMYLCASSDLSGGMETQYFGPGTRLLVL.

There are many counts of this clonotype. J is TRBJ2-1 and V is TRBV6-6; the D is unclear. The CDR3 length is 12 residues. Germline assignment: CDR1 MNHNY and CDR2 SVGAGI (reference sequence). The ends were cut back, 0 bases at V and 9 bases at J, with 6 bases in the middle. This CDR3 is CASSYSGLEQFF. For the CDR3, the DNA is TGTGCCAGCAGTTACTCGGGCCTTGAGCAGTTCTTC.

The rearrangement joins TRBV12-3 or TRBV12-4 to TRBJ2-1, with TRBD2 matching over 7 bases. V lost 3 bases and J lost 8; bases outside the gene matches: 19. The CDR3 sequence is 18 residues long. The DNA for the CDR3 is TGTGCCAGCAGTTTCAATTGGGGGGGGGACTCGGCGGGCCATGAGCAGTTCTTC. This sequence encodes CASSFNWGGDSAGHEQFF.

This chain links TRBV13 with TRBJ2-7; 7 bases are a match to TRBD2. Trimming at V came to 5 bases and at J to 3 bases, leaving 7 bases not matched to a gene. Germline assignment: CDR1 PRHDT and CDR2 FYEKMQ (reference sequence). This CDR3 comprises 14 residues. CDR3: CASSKGEGLYEQYF. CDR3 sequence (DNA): TGTGCCAGCAGCAAAGGGGAGGGTCTCTACGAGCAGTACTTC.

The CDR3 coding sequence is TGTGCCACCAGTGATTACCCGTTACGGGCAGATACGCAGTATTTT. Its protein product is CATSDYPLRADTQYF. This chain joins TRBV24-1 and TRBJ2-3, with D hard to call. This CDR3 is 15 amino acids long. The V gene's germline CDR1 is KGHDR and CDR2 SFDVKD. Trimming took off 2 bases at V and 4 bases at J, with 12 bases between the two ends.

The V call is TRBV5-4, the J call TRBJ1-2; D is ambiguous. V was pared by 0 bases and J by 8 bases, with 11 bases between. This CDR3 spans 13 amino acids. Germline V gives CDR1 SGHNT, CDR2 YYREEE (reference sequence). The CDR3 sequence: CASSLGRVSGYTF. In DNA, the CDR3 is TGTGCCAGCAGCTTGGGAAGGGTTAGCGGCTACACCTTC.

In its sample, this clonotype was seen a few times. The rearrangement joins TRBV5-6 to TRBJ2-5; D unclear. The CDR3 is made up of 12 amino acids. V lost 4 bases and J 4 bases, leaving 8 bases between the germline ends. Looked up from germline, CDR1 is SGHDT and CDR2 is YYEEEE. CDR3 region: CASSEARETQYF. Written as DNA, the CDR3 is TGTGCCAGCAGCGAAGCTCGAGAGACCCAGTACTTC.

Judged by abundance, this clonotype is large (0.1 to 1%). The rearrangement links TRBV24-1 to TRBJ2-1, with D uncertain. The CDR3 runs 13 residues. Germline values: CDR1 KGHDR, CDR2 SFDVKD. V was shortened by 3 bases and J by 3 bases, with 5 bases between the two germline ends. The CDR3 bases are TGTGCCACCAGTGATCGTCTCTACAATGAGCAGTTCTTC. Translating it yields CATSDRLYNEQFF.

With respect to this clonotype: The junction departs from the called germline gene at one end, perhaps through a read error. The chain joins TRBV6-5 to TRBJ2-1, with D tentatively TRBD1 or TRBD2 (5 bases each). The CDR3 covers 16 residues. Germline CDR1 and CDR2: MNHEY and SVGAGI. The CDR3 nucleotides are TGTGCCTGCAGTTACTCCCCGAGGGCAGGGTACAATGAGCAGTTCTTC. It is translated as CACSYSPRAGYNEQFF.

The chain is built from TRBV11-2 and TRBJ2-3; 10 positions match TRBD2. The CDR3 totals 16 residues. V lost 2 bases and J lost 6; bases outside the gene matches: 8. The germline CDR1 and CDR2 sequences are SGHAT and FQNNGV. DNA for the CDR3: TGTGCCAGCAGCTTATCTAGCGGGGGACCCTTGGATACGCAGTATTTT. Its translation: CASSLSSGGPLDTQYF.

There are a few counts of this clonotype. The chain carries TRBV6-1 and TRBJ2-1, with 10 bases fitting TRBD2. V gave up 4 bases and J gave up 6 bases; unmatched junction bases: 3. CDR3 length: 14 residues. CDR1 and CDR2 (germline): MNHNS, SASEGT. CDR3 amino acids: CASSGGLAANEQFF. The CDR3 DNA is TGTGCCAGCAGTGGCGGACTAGCGGCCAATGAGCAGTTCTTC.

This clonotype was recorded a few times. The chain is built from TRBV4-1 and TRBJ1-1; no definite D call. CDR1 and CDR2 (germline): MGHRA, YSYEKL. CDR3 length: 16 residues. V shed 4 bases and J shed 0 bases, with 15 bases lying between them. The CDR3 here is CASSPTWGIMNTEAFF. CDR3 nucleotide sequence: TGCGCCAGCAGCCCGACGTGGGGAATAATGAACACTGAAGCTTTCTTT.

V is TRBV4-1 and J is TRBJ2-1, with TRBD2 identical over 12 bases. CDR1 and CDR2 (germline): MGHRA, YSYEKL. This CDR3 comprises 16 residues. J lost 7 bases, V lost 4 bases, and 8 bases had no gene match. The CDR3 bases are TGCGCCAGCAGCCTCCGACTAGCGGGGGTTAAGAATGAGCAGTTCTTC. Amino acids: CASSLRLAGVKNEQFF.

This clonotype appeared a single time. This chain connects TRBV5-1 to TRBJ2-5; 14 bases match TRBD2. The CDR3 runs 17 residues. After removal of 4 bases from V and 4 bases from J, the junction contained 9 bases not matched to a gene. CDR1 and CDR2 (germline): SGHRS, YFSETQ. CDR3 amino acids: CASSPGETSGGGETQYF. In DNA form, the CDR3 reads TGCGCCAGCAGCCCGGGAGAGACTAGCGGGGGGGGAGAGACCCAGTACTTC. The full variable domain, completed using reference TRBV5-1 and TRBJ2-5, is KAGVTQTPRYLIKTRGQQVTLSCSPISGHRSVSWYQQTPGQGLQFLFEYFSETQRNKGNFPGRFSGRQFSNSRSEMNVSTLELGDSALYLCASSPGETSGGGETQYFGPGTRLLVL.